The 32 T cell receptor beta chains below all came from one sample that was sequenced in a study of CXCR3-negative and CXCR3-positive naive CD8 T cells. General observations from the study: The TRB CDR3s that CXCR3-positive naive cells carried were more hydrophobic than those of CXCR3-negative naive cells.

These receptors' antigens are unknown. Via 5' RACE with UMI labels, TRB cDNA libraries were prepared. TCRdb re-called the 5' RACE reads and gives one entry per CDR3 protein, without DNA. In all, the sample yields about 98,000 distinct CDR3 sequences. The source material was naive CXCR3+ CD8+ T cells from blood. Subset of the sample: CD45RO-CCR7+CD27+CD95- naive CD8+ T cells expressing CXCR3 (TNR3+). The receptor set was obtained from a human donor in good health. Some clones in this sample may be carry-over from other donors' samples.

V usage is TRBV4-3 and J usage is TRBJ1-2. In germline, CDR1 is LGHNA, CDR2 YSLEER. CDR3 length equals 15 residues. The CDR3 protein is CASSQDLGLGYGYTF.

The chain combines TRBV19 with TRBJ2-1; TCRdb reports TRBD2, a call that lacks DNA to check it against. In germline, CDR1 is LNHDA, CDR2 SQIVND (reference sequence). The CDR3 covers 15 residues. CDR3 region: CASSPGLAGGNEQFF. Together with reference TRBV19 and TRBJ2-1, the CDR3 gives the full variable domain: DGGITQSPKYLFRKEGQNVTLSCEQNLNHDAMYWYRQDPGQGLRLIYYSQIVNDFQKGDIAEGYSVSREKKESFPLTVTSAQKNPTAFYLCASSPGLAGGNEQFFGPGTRLTVL.

This chain links TRBV4-2 with TRBJ2-2. The CDR3 sequence is 13 residues long. The V gene's germline CDR1 is LGHNA and CDR2 YNFKEQ. CDR3 protein: CASSQDSPGELFF.

CDR3 region: CASSDGGTGANEQFF. The chain employs TRBV6-2 or TRBV6-3 and TRBJ2-1; absent DNA, TCRdb's TRBD1 call cannot be checked. The CDR3 consists of 15 residues. Germline CDR1 MNHEY, CDR2 SVGEGT.

The V call is TRBV21-1, the J call TRBJ2-1; there is no DNA to check the TCRdb D call of TRBD1. TRBV21-1 has pseudogene status. The CDR3 runs 16 residues. The chain's CDR3 is CATLNSPGQGYNEQFF.

V gene TRBV7-9 combines with J gene TRBJ2-1. Germline CDR1 reads SEHNR; CDR2 reads FQNEAQ (reference sequence). This CDR3 is built from 14 residues. The CDR3 here is CASSPTWPDVVQFF.

The CDR3 sequence is CASATGLNIQYF. This chain connects TRBV12-5 to TRBJ2-4; TCRdb's D gene call, TRBD1, goes unchecked for lack of DNA. The CDR3 spans 12 residues. In germline, CDR1 is LGHNT, CDR2 FRNRAP.

The CDR3 reads CASSLSRETGWSFGPGELFF. This chain connects TRBV12-3 or TRBV12-4 to TRBJ2-2; TCRdb picks TRBD1, but there is no DNA to check that call. The CDR3 is 20 residues long.

This chain connects TRBV12-3 or TRBV12-4 to TRBJ2-3. The CDR3 consists of 14 residues. Here the CDR3 reads CASSFQSSTDTQYF.

This chain links TRBV7-2 with TRBJ2-1; the D gene TCRdb calls, TRBD2, cannot be checked with no DNA. Germline V gene sequence: CDR1 SGHTA, CDR2 FQGNSA. This CDR3 has 15 residues. This CDR3 reads CASSEIAGGYNEQFF.

The chain links TRBV6-2 or TRBV6-3 to TRBJ2-2; absent DNA, TCRdb's TRBD2 call cannot be checked. CDR1 and CDR2 (germline): MNHEY, SVGEGT. The CDR3 has 14 amino acids. The CDR3: CASILALGTGELVF.

V and J are TRBV15 and TRBJ2-1; the D gene TCRdb calls, TRBD2, cannot be checked with no DNA. Germline V lookup: CDR1 LNHNV, CDR2 YYDKDF (reference sequence). This CDR3 contains 15 residues. The CDR3: CATSLTSGGYNEQFF. Complete variable domain (other parts from reference TRBV15 and TRBJ2-1): DAMVIQNPRYQVTQFGKPVTLSCSQTLNHNVMYWYQQKSSQAPKLLFHYYDKDFNNEADTPDNFQSRRPNTSFCFLDIRSPGLGDTAMYLCATSLTSGGYNEQFFGPGTRLTVL.

The chain couples TRBV29-1 to TRBJ2-7; TCRdb names TRBD2, which stays unverified in the absence of DNA. Germline CDR1 is SQVTM and CDR2 is ANQGSEA. This CDR3 has 15 amino acids. The CDR3 sequence: CSVEDGREVGYEQYF.

The rearrangement uses TRBV27 and TRBJ2-3; the D call of TRBD2 rests on TCRdb alone, since no DNA is present to check it. CDR3 size: 15 residues. The V gene's germline CDR1 is MNHEY and CDR2 SMNVEV (reference sequence). The CDR3 protein is CASRTRTSYTDTQYF.

This sequence joins TRBV7-8 and TRBJ2-2; the D call of TRBD2 rests on TCRdb alone, since no DNA is present to check it. The CDR3 spans 18 residues. Germline-derived CDR1 and CDR2 are SGHVS and FQNEAQ. CDR3 residues: CASSLVTTGTSAPGELFF.

The V call is TRBV20-1, the J call TRBJ2-3; TCRdb designates TRBD1, a call that cannot be tested without DNA. Germline values: CDR1 DFQATT, CDR2 SNEGSKA (reference sequence). CDR3 size: 15 residues. CDR3 region: CSATAGGRRPDTQYF.

The rearrangement links TRBV4-3 to TRBJ2-1; TCRdb designates TRBD1, a call that cannot be tested without DNA. The CDR3 is 15 residues long. Germline V gene data show CDR1 as LGHNA and CDR2 as YSLEER. The CDR3 spells CASSAGQTDYNEQFF.

V is TRBV7-9 and J is TRBJ2-1. CDR1 is SEHNR, CDR2 FQNEAQ, per germline (reference sequence). The CDR3 covers 15 residues. The CDR3 region is CASSLVLSSYNEQFF.

This sequence joins TRBV20-1 and TRBJ1-6; TCRdb reports TRBD1, a call that lacks DNA to check it against. Germline CDR1 and CDR2: DFQATT and SNEGSKA (reference sequence). This CDR3 contains 15 residues. This chain's CDR3 is CSARRESSYNSPLHF.

The chain joins TRBV6-6 to TRBJ2-7; TCRdb's D gene call, TRBD1, goes unchecked for lack of DNA. CDR1 and CDR2 (germline): MNHNY, SVGAGI (reference sequence). CDR3 size: 13 residues. CDR3 region: CASRLGGDYEQYF.

This chain connects TRBV27 to TRBJ1-2; without DNA, the TCRdb call of TRBD1 cannot be checked. From germline, CDR1 is MNHEY and CDR2 SMNVEV (reference sequence). The CDR3 sequence is 11 residues long. CDR3 protein: CAILTGDGYTF.

The V call is TRBV2, the J call TRBJ1-2; TCRdb lists TRBD1, though no DNA is available to test this call. The germline CDR1 and CDR2 sequences are SNHLY and FYNNEI. This CDR3 has 20 amino acids. This CDR3 reads CASSEPGTVEGQASNYGYTF.

The rearrangement uses TRBV7-9 and TRBJ2-7; TCRdb's D call, TRBD1, is unchecked because there is no DNA. Germline CDR1 reads SEHNR; CDR2 reads FQNEAQ (reference sequence). This CDR3 has 14 amino acids. This CDR3 is CASSPNFPRYEQYF.

This chain uses TRBV29-1 with TRBJ2-7. This CDR3 contains 12 residues. Germline V CDR1 and CDR2: SQVTM, ANQGSEA. CDR3 in amino acids: CSVEVSVFEQYF.

The chain recombines TRBV28 with TRBJ2-7; without DNA, the TCRdb call of TRBD2 cannot be checked. CDR1 MDHEN and CDR2 SYDVKM come from the germline V gene. This CDR3 has 16 residues. CDR3 sequence reads: CASSLRLAGGYYEQYF.

The V call is TRBV11-2, the J call TRBJ2-5. The CDR3 is 13 amino acids. Germline V gives CDR1 SGHAT, CDR2 FQNNGV. CDR3: CASSLVFGETQYF.

The CDR3 reads CAGSPGQGAGYGYTF. The chain has TRBV7-9 and TRBJ1-2; as DNA is missing, the TRBD1 call by TCRdb cannot be tested. The germline V gene has CDR1 SEHNR and CDR2 FQNEAQ (reference sequence). This CDR3 spans 15 amino acids.

This sequence joins TRBV7-3 and TRBJ1-1; TCRdb lists TRBD1, though no DNA is available to test this call. CDR3 length equals 12 residues. CDR1 SGHTA and CDR2 FQGTGA come from the germline V gene. The CDR3 region is CASSGQGLEAFF. Looking up the rest from reference TRBV7-3 and TRBJ1-1 gives the full variable domain: GAGVSQTPSNKVTEKGKYVELRCDPISGHTALYWYRQSLGQGPEFLIYFQGTGAADDSGLPNDRFFAVRPEGSVSTLKIQRTERGDSAVYLCASSGQGLEAFFGQGTRLTVV.

The CDR3 loop reads CASSRVRIDRYTGELFF. The chain joins TRBV6-2 or TRBV6-3 to TRBJ2-2. CDR3 length equals 17 residues. Germline CDR1 and CDR2: MNHEY and SVGEGT.

The genes are TRBV6-2 or TRBV6-3 and TRBJ2-7. CDR1 and CDR2 from the germline V gene are MNHEY and SVGEGT. This CDR3 is 13 amino acids long. The CDR3 region is CASSFGSSYEQYF.

The chain couples TRBV4-3 to TRBJ1-1; TCRdb gives TRBD1 as the D gene, but with no DNA this cannot be confirmed. This CDR3 is built from 15 residues. CDR1 is LGHNA and CDR2 is YSLEER in the germline V gene. CDR3 sequence: CASRRQNVLETEAFF.

The rearrangement uses TRBV12-3 or TRBV12-4 and TRBJ2-3; TCRdb's D call of TRBD1 is untestable without DNA. The CDR3 is made up of 14 amino acids. CDR3 region: CASSLGGVADTQYF.